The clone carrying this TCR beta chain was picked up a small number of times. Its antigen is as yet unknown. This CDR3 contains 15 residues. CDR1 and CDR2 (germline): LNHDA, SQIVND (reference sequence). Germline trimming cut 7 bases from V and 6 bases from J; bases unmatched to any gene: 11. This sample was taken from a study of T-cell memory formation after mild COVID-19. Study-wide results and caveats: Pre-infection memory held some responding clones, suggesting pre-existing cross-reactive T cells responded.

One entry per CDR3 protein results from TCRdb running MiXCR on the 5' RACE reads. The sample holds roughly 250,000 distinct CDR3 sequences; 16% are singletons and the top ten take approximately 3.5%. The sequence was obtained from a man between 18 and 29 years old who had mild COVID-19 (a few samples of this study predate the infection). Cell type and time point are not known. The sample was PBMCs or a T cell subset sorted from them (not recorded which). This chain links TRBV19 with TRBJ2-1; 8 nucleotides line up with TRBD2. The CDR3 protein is CASNAPGLVSNEQFF. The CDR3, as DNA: TGTGCCAGTAACGCCCCGGGACTAGTCTCCAATGAGCAGTTCTTC.